Listed below are T cell receptor beta chains from one sample, sequenced in a study of T cell changes during pregnancy in multiple sclerosis. Only in-frame clones appear in the TCRdb table, and some are missing; sequencing was by immunoSEQ multiplex PCR. This table holds approximately 41,000 clones, 90% found once. The sample here was CD4+ T cells from peripheral blood mononuclear cells, taken in the second trimester of pregnancy. Receptors were obtained from a female donor with multiple sclerosis, enrolled in a pregnancy study. Both conserved end residues are part of each CDR3. Fields, in order: V gene, J gene, clone size, D gene, CDR3 protein, CDR3 DNA. The D gene is left open where the match is weak. For some rows the clone size is stated as once, few or many, or as a class when expanded; others skip it.

V gene: TRBV29-1; J gene: TRBJ2-3; clone size: .; D gene: TRBD2; CDR3 protein: CSVAASGRAYTDTQYF; CDR3 DNA: TGCAGCGTTGCGGCTAGCGGGAGGGCCTACACAGATACGCAGTATTTT
V gene: TRBV7-2; J gene: TRBJ1-1; clone size: .; D gene: TRBD1; CDR3 protein: CASSLGQGHTEAFF; CDR3 DNA: TGTGCCAGCAGCCTGGGACAGGGTCACACTGAAGCTTTCTTT
V gene: TRBV5-4; J gene: TRBJ2-5; clone size: .; D gene: TRBD2; CDR3 protein: CASGTSGIQETQYF; CDR3 DNA: TGTGCCAGTGGGACTAGCGGGATCCAAGAGACCCAGTACTTC
V gene: TRBV29-1; J gene: TRBJ2-7; clone size: .; D gene: .; CDR3 protein: CSVRMVSGYEQYF; CDR3 DNA: TGCAGCGTCCGAATGGTATCGGGTTACGAGCAGTACTTC
V gene: TRBV5-1; J gene: TRBJ1-1; clone size: .; D gene: .; CDR3 protein: CASSPGGAAAEAFF; CDR3 DNA: TGCGCCAGCAGCCCGGGGGGGGCTGCCGCTGAAGCTTTCTTT
V gene: TRBV6-6; J gene: TRBJ1-5; clone size: few; D gene: TRBD1; CDR3 protein: CASSYAGGTGNQPQHF; CDR3 DNA: TGTGCCAGCAGTTACGCTGGTGGGACAGGCAATCAGCCCCAGCATTTT
V gene: TRBV6-7; J gene: TRBJ1-5; clone size: .; D gene: TRBD1; CDR3 protein: CASSYSPGQGSPYSNQPQHF; CDR3 DNA: TGTGCCAGCAGTTACTCTCCGGGACAGGGGTCCCCCTATAGCAATCAGCCCCAGCATTTT
V gene: TRBV7-2; J gene: TRBJ2-1; clone size: .; D gene: TRBD2; CDR3 protein: CASSSRTLGLAGIYNEQFF; CDR3 DNA: TGTGCCAGCAGCTCGAGGACCCTGGGACTAGCGGGGATATACAATGAGCAGTTCTTC
V gene: TRBV19; J gene: TRBJ2-7; clone size: .; D gene: TRBD1; CDR3 protein: CASSIRTGYYEQYF; CDR3 DNA: TGTGCCAGTAGTATCCGGACAGGGTATTACGAGCAGTACTTC
V gene: TRBV5-6; J gene: TRBJ2-5; clone size: .; D gene: TRBD2; CDR3 protein: CASSQRSRGREETQYF; CDR3 DNA: TGTGCCAGCAGCCAGAGGAGTCGCGGGAGGGAAGAGACCCAGTACTTC
V gene: TRBV18; J gene: TRBJ2-1; clone size: .; D gene: TRBD2; CDR3 protein: CASSPGLAESSYNEQFF; CDR3 DNA: TGTGCCAGCTCACCGGGACTAGCGGAGAGCTCCTACAATGAGCAGTTCTTC
V gene: TRBV28; J gene: TRBJ1-1; clone size: .; D gene: TRBD1; CDR3 protein: CASSSKTGGAFF; CDR3 DNA: TGTGCCAGCAGTTCTAAAACAGGGGGAGCTTTCTTT
V gene: TRBV2; J gene: TRBJ2-1; clone size: few; D gene: .; CDR3 protein: CASSEEGTSYNEQFF; CDR3 DNA: TGTGCCAGCAGTGAAGAAGGGACTTCCTACAATGAGCAGTTCTTC
V gene: TRBV18; J gene: TRBJ2-1; clone size: .; D gene: .; CDR3 protein: CASSPERMSYNEQFF; CDR3 DNA: TGTGCCAGCTCACCCGAGCGGATGAGTTACAATGAGCAGTTCTTC
V gene: TRBV18; J gene: TRBJ2-5; clone size: .; D gene: .; CDR3 protein: CASSPDSQETQYF; CDR3 DNA: TGTGCCAGCTCACCGGACTCGCAAGAGACCCAGTACTTC